The 11 T cell receptor beta chains given below trace back to one sample, sequenced in a study of T-cell memory formation after mild COVID-19. TCRdb itself ran the 5' RACE reads through MiXCR, one entry per CDR3 protein. The table includes 200,000 to 250,000 distinct CDR3 sequences, around 9.5% detected once. Material: PBMCs or a T cell subset sorted from them (not recorded which). These receptors were obtained from a man aged 18 to 35 who had mild COVID-19 (a few samples of this study predate the infection). Cell type and time point are not known.

This clonotype was detected many times. V is TRBV20-1 and J is TRBJ2-3; 10 bases match TRBD2. V gave up 3 bases and J gave up 3 bases; unmatched junction bases: 12. This CDR3 comprises 17 residues. Germline V CDR1 and CDR2: DFQATT, SNEGSKA (reference sequence). The CDR3 nucleotides read TGCAGTGCTAGCGGACTTATAGCTAGCGGGGGTACAGATACGCAGTATTTT. Protein product: CSASGLIASGGTDTQYF.

There are many counts of this clonotype. The chain carries TRBV20-1 and TRBJ2-3; 16 bases line up with TRBD2. The CDR3 sequence is 18 residues long. The germline V gene encodes CDR1 DFQATT and CDR2 SNEGSKA (reference sequence). The V and J ends lost 2 bases and 6 bases, in that order; junction bases with no gene match: 11. CDR3 region: CSARSPGLAGGPIDTQYF. The DNA of the CDR3 is TGCAGTGCTAGATCCCCGGGACTAGCGGGGGGGCCTATCGATACGCAGTATTTT.

The table lists this clonotype with a few counts. The chain is built from TRBV5-1 and TRBJ2-3; D gene uncertain. Germline CDR1 and CDR2: SGHRS and YFSETQ. Trimming stripped 1 base from V and 2 bases from J, with 11 bases between. This CDR3 region has 15 residues. Written as DNA, the CDR3 is TGCGCCAGCAGCTTGACTTGGGGAAACACAGATACGCAGTATTTT. Its protein product is CASSLTWGNTDTQYF.

This clonotype was seen many times. V usage is TRBV7-2 and J usage is TRBJ2-7, with a tentative D call TRBD2 (5 bases). This CDR3 is 13 amino acids long. The V end lost 4 bases, the J end lost 4 bases, and 11 bases lay between the germline ends. Per germline, CDR1 SGHTA and CDR2 FQGNSA. This CDR3 reads CASSSRRGYEQYF. CDR3 DNA sequence: TGTGCCAGCAGCTCCCGACGGGGTTACGAGCAGTACTTC.

The V gene is TRBV20-1, the J gene TRBJ1-5; D is uncertain. Germline V lookup: CDR1 DFQATT, CDR2 SNEGSKA (reference sequence). There are 14 residues in the CDR3. The V and J ends lost 1 base and 1 base respectively, with 8 bases between them. The CDR3 region has the DNA TGCAGTGCTAGAGTGACAATAAGCAATCAGCCCCAGCATTTT. Translation gives CSARVTISNQPQHF.

This clonotype was recorded a few times. The chain links TRBV5-1 to TRBJ1-6, with 8 bases that match TRBD1. The CDR3 is made up of 13 amino acids. Germline CDR1 is SGHRS and CDR2 is YFSETQ. The J segment lost 5 bases and the V segment lost 10 bases, leaving 5 bases of the junction unmatched. The CDR3 region has the DNA TGCGCCTGTCAGGGGGCGGATAATTCACCCCTCCACTTT. Residues: CACQGADNSPLHF.

This clonotype appeared many times. The rearrangement joins TRBV5-1 to TRBJ1-1; unclear D gene. Trimming took off 5 bases at V and 4 bases at J, with 12 bases between the two ends. In germline, CDR1 is SGHRS, CDR2 YFSETQ. The CDR3 is 13 amino acids. The CDR3 region has the DNA TGCGCCAGCAGTTTAGACTTGGGCACTGAAGCTTTCTTT. It codes for CASSLDLGTEAFF.

This clonotype was observed many times. The gene calls are TRBV5-1 and TRBJ2-1, with D possibly called TRBD1 or TRBD2 (5 bases each). Trimming shortened V by 4 bases and J by 5 bases, and 16 bases separated the two germline ends. CDR3 length: 15 residues. The germline V gene encodes CDR1 SGHRS and CDR2 YFSETQ. CDR3 loop: CASSATGRRDNEQFF. In DNA form, the CDR3 reads TGCGCCAGCAGCGCGACGGGACGCAGAGACAATGAGCAGTTCTTC.

V and J are TRBV7-8 and TRBJ2-7; TRBD1 might be the D (6 bases). The CDR3 sequence is 15 residues long. Germline-derived CDR1 and CDR2 are SGHVS and FQNEAQ. The V end was cut by 5 bases, the J end by 1 base, with 15 bases between. The CDR3 region has the DNA TGTGCCAGCAGCCCCCTGGACAGTCTTTCCTACGAGCAGTACTTC. This encodes CASSPLDSLSYEQYF.

This clonotype was seen repeatedly, ten times or more. The chain employs TRBV4-1 and TRBJ2-2, with no clear D. This CDR3 spans 14 amino acids. From germline, CDR1 is MGHRA and CDR2 YSYEKL. Trimming removed 3 bases at V and 4 bases at J, with 9 bases between. The CDR3 spells CASSQNSRTGELFF. DNA for the CDR3: TGCGCCAGCAGCCAGAACAGCCGCACCGGGGAGCTGTTTTTT.

The table lists this clonotype with a few counts. The chain links TRBV2 to TRBJ2-2; D is possibly TRBD1 (5 bases). V was cut by 6 bases and J by 0 bases, with 11 bases left in between. The CDR3 spans 15 residues. Germline assignment: CDR1 SNHLY and CDR2 FYNNEI. CDR3 sequence (DNA): TGTGCCAGCAGCCCCTTGACAGCGAACACCGGGGAGCTGTTTTTT. The encoded protein is CASSPLTANTGELFF.